Here is one T cell receptor (beta chain) with its context. From germline, CDR1 is SGDLS and CDR2 YYNGEE. The CDR3 has 13 residues. V dropped 0 bases and J dropped 11 bases, with 14 bases sitting between them. The sample originates from a study of blood T cell repertoires in COVID-19. The overall study: T cells, B-cell-depleted T cells, or PBMCs supplied cDNA or gDNA.

How the authors handled the data: The assay estimated nucleated cells by amplifying reference gene primers. Only in-frame clones appear in the TCRdb table, and some are missing; sequencing was by immunoSEQ multiplex PCR. V, J and clone size derive from that table, while D and trimming were established from the DNA sequence. The table has under 350,000 clones, roughly 89% seen once. Participant-given clinical history determined each cohort assignment. Source material: PBMCs or T cells enriched from blood (not recorded which). This clonotype was obtained from a middle-aged woman who had recovered from COVID-19. This chain links TRBV9 with TRBJ1-2; tentative D call: TRBD1 (5 bases). The CDR3 region has the DNA TGTGCCAGCAGCGTAGGGGGAAGGGACTATTACACCTTC. This translates into CASSVGGRDYYTF.